The 32 T cell receptor beta chains presented below share a single source sample, sequenced in a study of blood T cell repertoires in COVID-19. Generated by immunoSEQ multiplex PCR, the TCRdb table keeps only in-frame clones and is missing some. Of some 83,000 clones listed, roughly nine tenths are singletons. Sequenced: peripheral blood. The receptors here all came from a man at least 80 years old in a cohort sampled during active COVID-19.

This chain links TRBV18 with TRBJ2-3, with 7 bases identical to TRBD2. CDR1 and CDR2 from the germline V gene are KGHSH and LQKENI. J gave up 4 bases and V 6 bases, and 13 bases lay outside the gene matches. This CDR3 region has 16 residues. CDR3 sequence: CASSPGGGMVADTQYF. CDR3 nucleotides: TGTGCCAGCTCCCCTGGGGGGGGAATGGTGGCAGATACGCAGTATTTT.

In its sample, this clone was seen a few times. This chain joins TRBV28 and TRBJ1-5, with 9 bases identical to TRBD1. The CDR3 consists of 14 residues. Unmatched junction bases numbered 5, after V lost 5 bases and J lost 6 bases. Germline CDR1 is MDHEN and CDR2 is SYDVKM. As DNA, the CDR3 is TGTGCCAGCAGTCCCGGACAGGGGTCTCAGCCCCAGCATTTT. Residues: CASSPGQGSQPQHF.

CDR3 nucleotides: TGTGCCAGCAGCTCCGGGACAGGGAATGAAAAACTGTTTTTT. This sequence encodes CASSSGTGNEKLFF. V and J are TRBV7-9 and TRBJ1-4, with 9 bases matching TRBD1. The CDR3 loop spans 14 amino acids. Germline V gene sequence: CDR1 SEHNR, CDR2 FQNEAQ (reference sequence). V shed 4 bases, J shed 5 bases, and the junction held 2 bases outside the gene matches.

The V gene is TRBV24-1, the J gene TRBJ2-5; D might be TRBD2 (6 bases). Germline values: CDR1 KGHDR, CDR2 SFDVKD. This CDR3 is built from 13 residues. The V and J ends lost 3 bases and 5 bases respectively, with 9 bases between them. The CDR3 DNA reads as TGTGCCACCAGTGATGCTAGCGTGGAGACCCAGTACTTC. This gives the protein CATSDASVETQYF.

The chain couples TRBV11-2 to TRBJ1-6; possible D gene TRBD1, 6 bases. V lost 2 bases and J 10 bases, leaving 24 bases between the germline ends. CDR3 size: 18 residues. From germline, CDR1 is SGHAT and CDR2 FQNNGV. As DNA, the CDR3 is TGTGCCAGCAGCTTACTCCTTCAGGGGCCTTTCCTCAGGTCACCCCTCCACTTT. Residues: CASSLLLQGPFLRSPLHF.

This clone has a handful of counts. The V and J genes are TRBV6-6 and TRBJ1-2, with D hard to call. CDR1 and CDR2 (germline): MNHNY, SVGAGI (reference sequence). V lost 1 base and J 1 base, leaving 7 bases between the germline ends. The CDR3 runs to 14 residues. The CDR3 is CASSYYQINYGYTF. DNA of the CDR3: TGTGCCAGCAGTTACTATCAGATTAACTATGGCTACACCTTC.

V is TRBV28 and J is TRBJ2-5, with TRBD2 matching 13 bases. J gave up 5 bases and V 3 bases, and 6 bases lay outside the gene matches. Germline values: CDR1 MDHEN, CDR2 SYDVKM. The CDR3 loop spans 16 amino acids. The CDR3 coding sequence is TGTGCCAGCAGTTTGGCACTAGCGGGGGGGCCGGAGACCCAGTACTTC. Translating gives CASSLALAGGPETQYF.

This sequence joins TRBV4-1 and TRBJ1-2, with D hard to call. V dropped 0 bases and J dropped 2 bases, with 22 bases sitting between them. Germline CDR1 and CDR2: MGHRA and YSYEKL. CDR3 size: 19 residues. The DNA of the CDR3 is TGCGCCAGCAGCCAAGATCAAATCGGCGGAACCAGTCCCAACTATGGCTACACCTTC. Protein: CASSQDQIGGTSPNYGYTF.

The V gene is TRBV10-3, the J gene TRBJ1-2; 8 bases are shared with TRBD1. This CDR3 is built from 14 residues. Per the germline V gene, CDR1 is ENHRY and CDR2 is SYGVKD. Germline trimming cut 4 bases from V and 4 bases from J; bases unmatched to any gene: 5. CDR3 sequence: CAISVWDRSYGYTF. The DNA of the CDR3 is TGTGCCATCAGTGTTTGGGACAGGAGCTATGGCTACACCTTC.

The chain recombines TRBV18 with TRBJ2-1; a possible D gene is TRBD2 (5 bases). The CDR3 totals 17 residues. Germline V lookup: CDR1 KGHSH, CDR2 LQKENI. V lost 2 bases, J lost 1 base, and 15 bases lay in between. CDR3 region: CASSPVPSGRSYNEQFF. CDR3 DNA sequence: TGTGCCAGCTCACCAGTTCCAAGCGGTCGATCCTACAATGAGCAGTTCTTC. The complete variable domain, with remaining parts taken from reference TRBV18 and TRBJ2-1, reads NAGVMQNPRHLVRRRGQEARLRCSPMKGHSHVYWYRQLPEEGLKFMVYLQKENIIDESGMPKERFSAEFPKEGPSILRIQQVVRGDSAAYFCASSPVPSGRSYNEQFFGPGTRLTVL.

This rearrangement joins TRBV6-1 to TRBJ2-7; 9 bases align to TRBD1. J gave up 3 bases and V 1 base, and 4 bases lay outside the gene matches. This CDR3 has 15 amino acids. Germline V CDR1 and CDR2: MNHNS, SASEGT. In nucleotides, the CDR3 is TGTGCCAGCAGTGAAGACGGGACAGGGATCTACGAGCAGTACTTC. Translation gives CASSEDGTGIYEQYF.

This rearrangement joins TRBV5-1 to TRBJ2-1; D might be TRBD1 (6 bases). The V end was cut by 5 bases, the J end by 4 bases, with 10 bases between. CDR1 is SGHRS and CDR2 is YFSETQ in the germline V gene. The CDR3 is made up of 13 amino acids. The CDR3 sequence: CASRAGDYNEQFF. The CDR3 DNA reads as TGCGCCAGCAGGGCAGGGGATTACAATGAGCAGTTCTTC. Using reference TRBV5-1 and TRBJ2-1 for the parts outside the CDR3, the full variable domain is KAGVTQTPRYLIKTRGQQVTLSCSPISGHRSVSWYQQTPGQGLQFLFEYFSETQRNKGNFPGRFSGRQFSNSRSEMNVSTLELGDSALYLCASRAGDYNEQFFGPGTRLTVL.

The V and J genes are TRBV11-3 and TRBJ2-7, with 7 bases identical to TRBD1. Per germline, CDR1 SGHNT and CDR2 YENEEA. Germline trimming cut 0 bases from V and 6 bases from J; bases unmatched to any gene: 2. This CDR3 contains 13 residues. CDR3 sequence (DNA): TGTGCCAGCAGCTTAGATCCAGGGGGCGAGCAGTACTTC. Translated: CASSLDPGGEQYF. Full variable domain (outside the CDR3, taken from reference TRBV11-3 and TRBJ2-7): EAGVVQSPRYKIIEKKQPVAFWCNPISGHNTLYWYLQNLGQGPELLIRYENEEAVDDSQLPKDRFSAERLKGVDSTLKIQPAELGDSAVYLCASSLDPGGEQYFGPGTRLTVT.

This clone was recorded only once. The chain couples TRBV24-1 to TRBJ2-1, with D possibly TRBD1 on 6 matching bases. The CDR3 is 14 residues long. Trimming removed 5 bases from V and 7 bases from J, with 14 bases in between. Germline lookup yields CDR1 KGHDR and CDR2 SFDVKD. The CDR3 here is CATSGRGGFNEQFF. CDR3 sequence (DNA): TGTGCCACCAGTGGCAGGGGTGGATTTAATGAGCAGTTCTTC.

V is TRBV3-1 (or the pseudogene TRBV3-2) and J is TRBJ1-4, with TRBD1 matching 8 bases. This CDR3 region has 16 residues. V was pared by 2 bases and J by 8 bases, with 10 bases of the junction left unmatched. CDR1 and CDR2 from the germline V gene are LGHDT and YNNKEL (reference sequence). The CDR3 sequence is CASSQPGGARREKLFF. The CDR3 DNA reads TGTGCCAGCAGCCAACCAGGGGGCGCCCGGAGGGAAAAACTGTTTTTT.

The chain employs TRBV7-8 and TRBJ1-6; 7 nucleotides agree with TRBD1. This CDR3 contains 13 residues. Losses at the gene ends were 7 bases for V and 8 bases for J; bases not matched to a gene: 5. Germline values: CDR1 SGHVS, CDR2 FQNEAQ. This chain's CDR3 is CASILDRDSPLHF. Written as DNA, the CDR3 is TGTGCCAGCATCCTCGACAGGGATTCACCCCTCCACTTT. Combining the CDR3 with reference TRBV7-8 and TRBJ1-6 gives the whole variable domain GAGVSQSPRYKVAKRGQDVALRCDPISGHVSLFWYQQALGQGPEFLTYFQNEAQLDKSGLPSDRFFAERPEGSVSTLKIQRTQQEDSAVYLCASILDRDSPLHFGNGTRLTVT.

The rearrangement uses TRBV6-2 or TRBV6-3 and TRBJ1-5, with 8 positions matching TRBD1. This CDR3 contains 16 residues. The germline CDR1 and CDR2 sequences are MNHEY and SVGEGT. V trimming: 5 bases; J trimming: 3 bases; junction bases outside the gene matches: 9. In DNA, the CDR3 is TGTGCCAGCAGTGCCCCTACAGGGGGTGACAATCAGCCCCAGCATTTT. This gives the protein CASSAPTGGDNQPQHF.

The gene calls are TRBV2 and TRBJ1-1; 10 positions match TRBD1. Trimming at V came to 7 bases and at J to 5 bases, leaving 4 bases not matched to a gene. The CDR3 covers 13 residues. In germline, CDR1 is SNHLY, CDR2 FYNNEI. CDR3 bases: TGTGCCAGCACCGGGACAGGGGCGACTGAAGCTTTCTTT. Residues: CASTGTGATEAFF. The entire variable domain, with the rest obtained from reference TRBV2 and TRBJ1-1, is as follows: EPEVTQTPSHQVTQMGQEVILRCVPISNHLYFYWYRQILGQKVEFLVSFYNNEISEKSEIFDDQFSVERPDGSNFTLKIRSTKLEDSAMYFCASTGTGATEAFFGQGTRLTVV.

This rearrangement joins TRBV3-1 (or the pseudogene TRBV3-2) to TRBJ2-1; 9 bases line up with TRBD2. The length of the CDR3 is 15 residues. V was pared by 6 bases and J by 5 bases, with 8 bases of the junction left unmatched. Germline V lookup: CDR1 LGHDT, CDR2 YNNKEL (reference sequence). In DNA form, the CDR3 reads TGTGCCAGCAGTCCCAGCGGGGGGCCGCACAATGAGCAGTTCTTC. This codes for CASSPSGGPHNEQFF.

The rearrangement links TRBV24-1 to TRBJ1-5, with a tentative D call TRBD1 (5 bases). Germline V gives CDR1 KGHDR, CDR2 SFDVKD. This CDR3 comprises 15 residues. V was pared by 7 bases and J by 2 bases, with 14 bases between. CDR3 coding DNA: TGTGCCACCAGGGCCGCAGGGCCGGGCAATCAGCCCCAGCATTTT. The encoded protein is CATRAAGPGNQPQHF.

The J gene is TRBJ2-3, the V gene TRBV5-8; D possibly corresponds to TRBD2 (7 bases). Germline values: CDR1 SGHTS, CDR2 YDEGEE. V lost 1 base and J lost 3, with 9 bases in between. The CDR3 has 14 amino acids. The CDR3 sequence is CASSLSGTTDTQYF. In nucleotides, the CDR3 is TGTGCCAGCAGCTTGAGCGGGACAACAGATACGCAGTATTTT.

The chain links TRBV11-2 to TRBJ1-6; D is possibly TRBD1 (6 bases). The CDR3 is 16 residues long. The germline gives CDR1 SGHAT, CDR2 FQNNGV. Trimming took 4 bases from V and 3 from J, leaving 13 bases between them. CDR3 region: CASSSEGVGYNSPLHF. The CDR3 region has the DNA TGTGCCAGCAGCTCTGAGGGGGTCGGCTATAATTCACCCCTCCACTTT.

V gene TRBV28 combines with J gene TRBJ1-2; weak D call: TRBD1 (5 bases). The germline V and J ends were trimmed by 3 bases and 5 bases, with 7 bases remaining between them. The CDR3 has 12 residues. The germline V gene has CDR1 MDHEN and CDR2 SYDVKM. CDR3 in DNA: TGTGCCAGCAGTTTGGGGGGATATGGCTACACCTTC. This translates into CASSLGGYGYTF.

This clone has a handful of counts. The chain is built from TRBV18 and TRBJ2-7; 8 bases are shared with TRBD2. Trimming at V came to 1 base and at J to 1 base, leaving 6 bases not matched to a gene. Germline CDR1 KGHSH, CDR2 LQKENI. This CDR3 contains 16 residues. The CDR3 loop is CASSPRVAGGSYEQYF. Here the CDR3 DNA reads TGTGCCAGCTCACCACGCGTGGCGGGGGGATCCTACGAGCAGTACTTC.

This chain connects TRBV7-6 to TRBJ2-5, with TRBD2 identical over 9 bases. This CDR3 comprises 16 residues. CDR1 and CDR2 from the germline V gene are SGHVS and FNYEAQ. Trimming took 6 bases from V and 1 from J; bases not matched to a gene: 9. CDR3 in amino acids: CASSPFASGIQETQYF. The CDR3 DNA follows: TGTGCCAGCAGTCCCTTTGCTAGCGGGATCCAAGAGACCCAGTACTTC.

The V and J genes are TRBV10-1 and TRBJ2-1, with 9 bases identical to TRBD2. This CDR3 comprises 17 residues. The J segment lost 1 base and the V segment lost 3 bases, leaving 7 bases of the junction unmatched. Per germline, CDR1 WNHNN and CDR2 SYGVQD (reference sequence). The CDR3 coding sequence is TGCGCCAGCAGTGAAAATCTGCTAGCGGGGTCCTACAATGAGCAGTTCTTC. The encoded protein is CASSENLLAGSYNEQFF.

This chain joins TRBV2 and TRBJ1-1, with TRBD1 matching 7 bases. The CDR3 has 12 amino acids. V lost 5 bases, J lost 10 bases, and 7 bases stayed unmatched. From germline, CDR1 is SNHLY and CDR2 FYNNEI. The CDR3: CASSQNRGTAFF. DNA for the CDR3: TGTGCCAGCAGTCAAAACAGGGGAACAGCTTTCTTT.

The chain employs TRBV7-6 and TRBJ2-2; tentatively, D is TRBD1 (6 bases). The CDR3 runs to 14 residues. Trimming pared 2 bases from V and 6 bases from J, leaving 10 bases between. Looked up from germline, CDR1 is SGHVS and CDR2 is FNYEAQ. CDR3 residues: CASSLTTGPGELFF. CDR3 nucleotides: TGTGCCAGCAGCTTAACTACAGGGCCCGGGGAGCTGTTTTTT.

This clone showed up just once. V and J are TRBV7-3 and TRBJ2-3; TRBD2 aligns across 15 bases. The CDR3 length is 16 residues. V was clipped by 2 bases and J by 3 bases; unmatched bases: 0. Germline CDR1 is SGHTA and CDR2 is FQGTGA. The CDR3, as DNA: TGTGCCAGCAGCTTAGGGACTAGCGGGGGGACAGATACGCAGTATTTT. Protein: CASSLGTSGGTDTQYF.

The chain links TRBV18 to TRBJ1-3; 7 nucleotides agree with TRBD1. J gave up 4 bases and V 1 base, and 4 bases lay outside the gene matches. CDR3 length: 15 residues. Germline values: CDR1 KGHSH, CDR2 LQKENI. Here the CDR3 DNA reads TGTGCCAGCTCACCACATCAGGGGGACGGAAACACCATATATTTT. Translating it yields CASSPHQGDGNTIYF.

This rearrangement joins TRBV19 to TRBJ1-3; possibly TRBD1 for D (5 bases). Deletions cut 8 bases from V and 0 bases from J, with 14 bases between. The CDR3 is made up of 15 amino acids. Per germline, CDR1 LNHDA and CDR2 SQIVND (reference sequence). This CDR3 is CASRSSGGSGNTIYF. The CDR3 nucleotides read TGTGCCAGTCGAAGTTCGGGGGGCTCTGGAAACACCATATATTTT.

This clone was counted a few times. V gene TRBV28 combines with J gene TRBJ2-5; 7 nucleotides align to TRBD1. The CDR3 has 14 amino acids. Germline trimming cut 3 bases from V and 3 bases from J; bases unmatched to any gene: 4. Germline V gene sequence: CDR1 MDHEN, CDR2 SYDVKM. The CDR3 spells CASSFTGVEETQYF. CDR3 bases: TGTGCCAGCAGTTTTACAGGGGTTGAAGAGACCCAGTACTTC.